Below, 26 T cell receptor beta chains from the same sample are listed, as sequenced in a study of blood T cells in healthy people across ages. A second PCR of 7 to 11 cycles used a sample-barcoded 5' primer and a J-beta primer mix. One entry per CDR3 protein results from TCRdb running MiXCR on the 5' RACE reads. This table has roughly 1.6 million distinct CDR3 sequences, 30% to 35% appearing once. What was sequenced was blood. The source is a woman aged 25 to 45 in good health.

There are many counts of this clonotype. The junction departs from germline at one end; a sequencing error may be responsible. The chain carries TRBV5-1 and TRBJ2-7, with 11 bases matching TRBD2. This CDR3 is built from 15 residues. CDR1 and CDR2 (germline): SGHRS, YFSETQ. The chain's CDR3 is CASSSGTSGIYEQYF. The CDR3 DNA reads TGTGCCAGCAGTTCCGGGACTAGCGGAATCTACGAGCAGTACTTC.

V and J are TRBV10-3 and TRBJ2-5; 7 bases map to TRBD1. V lost 6 bases, J lost 7 bases, and 11 bases stayed unmatched. Per germline, CDR1 ENHRY and CDR2 SYGVKD. This CDR3 has 14 amino acids. This CDR3 is CAISRDRETGTQYF. The CDR3 DNA is TGTGCCATCAGCCGGGACAGAGAAACAGGGACCCAGTACTTC.

This chain links TRBV7-6 with TRBJ1-6; tentative D call: TRBD1 (6 bases). The germline gives CDR1 SGHVS, CDR2 FNYEAQ. The CDR3 length is 17 residues. The V and J ends lost 4 bases and 8 bases respectively, with 21 bases between them. The CDR3 loop is CASSSSGRGFPHSPLHF. Here the CDR3 DNA reads TGTGCCAGCAGCTCCTCCGGAAGGGGGTTCCCCCATTCACCCCTCCACTTT. The whole variable domain, filled in from reference TRBV7-6 and TRBJ1-6, reads GAGVSQSPRYKVTKRGQDVALRCDPISGHVSLYWYRQALGQGPEFLTYFNYEAQQDKSGLPNDRFSAERPEGSISTLTIQRTEQRDSAMYRCASSSSGRGFPHSPLHFGNGTRLTVT.

The V gene is TRBV20-1, the J gene TRBJ2-7; D might be TRBD1 (6 bases). The V and J ends lost 1 base and 3 bases respectively, with 16 bases between them. CDR1 and CDR2 (germline): DFQATT, SNEGSKA (reference sequence). The CDR3 is made up of 15 amino acids. The CDR3 region is CSARAGAARFYEQYF. CDR3 in DNA: TGCAGTGCTAGAGCAGGGGCCGCACGTTTCTACGAGCAGTACTTC.

V and J are TRBV7-9 and TRBJ2-4; a possible D gene is TRBD1 (6 bases). The germline CDR1 and CDR2 sequences are SEHNR and FQNEAQ (reference sequence). The CDR3 loop spans 16 amino acids. The V and J ends lost 5 bases and 11 bases respectively, with 25 bases between them. The CDR3 protein is CASSQYGDNVGDFQYF. DNA of the CDR3: TGTGCCAGCAGCCAATACGGGGACAACGTCGGGGATTTTCAGTACTTC.

This chain uses TRBV6-6 with TRBJ1-2; 9 bases align to TRBD1. V lost 10 bases to trimming and J lost 6 bases; unmatched junction nucleotides: 6. CDR1 is MNHNY, CDR2 SVGAGI, per germline (reference sequence). The CDR3 has 12 amino acids. CDR3 region: CATRDRVDGYTF. The CDR3 DNA reads as TGTGCCACCAGGGACAGGGTGGATGGCTACACCTTC.

V usage is TRBV14 and J usage is TRBJ2-3; perhaps D is TRBD1 or TRBD2 (7 bases each). V shed 0 bases and J shed 4 bases, with 17 bases lying between them. This CDR3 region has 17 residues. CDR1 and CDR2 (germline): SGHDN, FVKESK. The CDR3 nucleotides read TGTGCCAGCAGCCAAGACCTCACAGGGGAGGGCGCAGATACGCAGTATTTT. It specifies CASSQDLTGEGADTQYF.

This sequence joins TRBV5-1 and TRBJ2-5, with 8 bases identical to TRBD2. The CDR3 is 14 residues long. With 0 bases clipped from V and 7 bases from J, the junction kept 5 bases outside the gene matches. CDR1 is SGHRS, CDR2 YFSETQ, per germline. CDR3 region: CASSLELAAGTQYF. The CDR3 DNA is TGCGCCAGCAGCTTGGAACTAGCGGCGGGGACCCAGTACTTC.

This clonotype was seen a few times. The rearrangement joins TRBV2 to TRBJ2-5; D gene uncertain. Trimming pared 6 bases from V and 1 base from J, leaving 15 bases between. The germline gives CDR1 SNHLY, CDR2 FYNNEI. The CDR3 spans 15 residues. The CDR3 here is CASSPFEGGQETQYF. CDR3 coding DNA: TGTGCCAGCAGCCCTTTTGAAGGCGGCCAAGAGACCCAGTACTTC.

The chain links TRBV20-1 to TRBJ1-1; D gene unclear. V was pared by 1 base and J by 5 bases, with 5 bases between. This CDR3 comprises 11 residues. The V gene's germline CDR1 is DFQATT and CDR2 SNEGSKA (reference sequence). The CDR3 protein is CSARARTEAFF. The CDR3 DNA is TGCAGTGCTAGAGCGAGAACTGAAGCTTTCTTT.

This clonotype showed up just a few times. The V gene is TRBV6-5, the J gene TRBJ2-5, with D possibly being TRBD2 (7 bases). Looked up from germline, CDR1 is MNHEY and CDR2 is SVGAGI. V was cut by 7 bases and J by 4 bases, with 22 bases left in between. CDR3 length: 16 amino acids. In DNA, the CDR3 is TGTGCCAGCAACAAGGGGGGGGCGGAGGAGGGAGAGACCCAGTACTTC. Translating it yields CASNKGGAEEGETQYF.

This clonotype was seen a handful of times. The rearrangement links TRBV3-1 to TRBJ2-1, with TRBD2 matching 11 bases. J was trimmed by 1 base and V by 4 bases; bases with no gene match: 9. The CDR3 loop spans 18 amino acids. Germline values: CDR1 LGHDT, CDR2 YNNKEL (reference sequence). CDR3 residues: CASSPTSGGPPSYNEQFF. The CDR3 DNA follows: TGTGCCAGCAGCCCTACTAGCGGGGGCCCCCCTTCCTACAATGAGCAGTTCTTC.

In the case of this clonotype: This may come from a read error, since a much larger clone is one base off. The chain carries TRBV3-1 and TRBJ2-5; perhaps TRBD2 as D (6 bases). The end of the DNA fits TRBJ2-7 better, so the J call may be wrong. Germline-derived CDR1 and CDR2 are LGHDT and YNNKEL (reference sequence). The CDR3 consists of 14 residues. The CDR3: CASSQGDFSFEQYF. The DNA for the CDR3 is TGTGCCAGCAGCCAAGGGGACTTCTCGTTCGAGCAGTACTTC.

The table lists this clonotype with a few counts. The rearrangement uses TRBV28 and TRBJ2-7; 8 bases agree with TRBD2. The CDR3 sequence is 13 residues long. With 5 bases clipped from V and 6 bases from J, the junction kept 6 bases outside the gene matches. CDR1 and CDR2 from the germline V gene are MDHEN and SYDVKM. CDR3 in DNA: TGTGCCAGCAGTCTTAGCGGGATAGGCGAGCAGTACTTC. The encoded protein is CASSLSGIGEQYF.

This clonotype showed up just a few times. This chain links TRBV12-3 or TRBV12-4 with TRBJ1-5; D ambiguous. V lost 10 bases to trimming and J lost 3 bases, with 16 bases between them. CDR3 length: 14 amino acids. CDR3 DNA: TGTGCCACGGCCAACGACCTCCTCAATCAGCCCCAGCATTTT. Its translation: CATANDLLNQPQHF.

The rearrangement joins TRBV20-1 to TRBJ2-3, with D possibly matching TRBD2 (6 bases). Germline CDR1 is DFQATT and CDR2 is SNEGSKA (reference sequence). The CDR3 length is 17 residues. The V and J ends lost 3 bases and 0 bases respectively, with 19 bases between them. The CDR3 here is CSARGGWAGTSTDTQYF. The CDR3 DNA reads as TGCAGTGCTAGGGGAGGTTGGGCTGGAACTAGCACAGATACGCAGTATTTT.

The table lists this clonotype with a few counts. This chain links TRBV30 with TRBJ1-2; D may be TRBD1 (6 bases). The germline V gene has CDR1 GTSNPN and CDR2 SVGIG (reference sequence). CDR3 size: 13 residues. Trimming removed 3 bases at V and 2 bases at J, with 10 bases between. CDR3 in DNA: TGTGCCTGGAGGCAGGGGAAGAACTATGGCTACACCTTC. As protein: CAWRQGKNYGYTF. Full variable domain (remainder filled in from reference TRBV30 and TRBJ1-2): SQTIHQWPATLVQPVGSPLSLECTVEGTSNPNLYWYRQAAGRGLQLLFYSVGIGQISSEVPQNLSASRPQDRQFILSSKKLLLSDSGFYLCAWRQGKNYGYTFGSGTRLTVV.

This clonotype was found a few times. This rearrangement joins TRBV28 to TRBJ2-1, with 8 bases identical to TRBD2. Germline CDR1 and CDR2: MDHEN and SYDVKM. The CDR3 covers 13 residues. With V trimmed by 8 bases and J by 8 bases, 8 bases remained unmatched. For the CDR3, the DNA is TGTGCCAGCCGTATCCCCGGGAGGGATGAGCAGTTCTTC. Amino acids: CASRIPGRDEQFF. Combining the CDR3 with reference TRBV28 and TRBJ2-1 gives the whole variable domain DVKVTQSSRYLVKRTGEKVFLECVQDMDHENMFWYRQDPGLGLRLIYFSYDVKMKEKGDIPEGYSVSREKKERFSLILESASTNQTSMYLCASRIPGRDEQFFGPGTRLTVL.

The chain employs TRBV20-1 and TRBJ2-7, with D tentatively TRBD1 (6 bases). The V gene's germline CDR1 is DFQATT and CDR2 SNEGSKA (reference sequence). V was trimmed by 5 bases and J by 0 bases, leaving 17 bases between them. The CDR3 totals 15 residues. The DNA of the CDR3 is TGCAGTGCTCTTAGGACAGCTTTAAGCTCCTACGAGCAGTACTTC. It encodes CSALRTALSSYEQYF.

There are a few counts of this clonotype. The chain has TRBV20-1 and TRBJ2-3; D possibly matches TRBD1 or TRBD2 (6 bases each). V lost 0 bases and J lost 4, with 20 bases in between. Germline values: CDR1 DFQATT, CDR2 SNEGSKA (reference sequence). The CDR3 has 17 amino acids. The CDR3 loop is CSARDRWGAFSADTQYF. In nucleotides, the CDR3 is TGCAGTGCTAGAGACCGTTGGGGGGCGTTTTCTGCAGATACGCAGTATTTT.

This chain links TRBV3-1 with TRBJ2-7, with D unclear. This CDR3 spans 13 amino acids. The V gene's germline CDR1 is LGHDT and CDR2 YNNKEL (reference sequence). V lost 2 bases to trimming and J lost 1 base, with 6 bases between them. The chain's CDR3 is CASSQYGSYEQYF. The CDR3 DNA sequence: TGTGCCAGCAGCCAATACGGATCCTACGAGCAGTACTTC.

Regarding this clonotype: This may arise from a read error, as a much more abundant clone is one base away. This chain joins TRBV7-9 and TRBJ2-5; 10 bases are shared with TRBD2. The germline V gene has CDR1 SEHNR and CDR2 FQNEAQ (reference sequence). The CDR3 length is 16 residues. CDR3 loop: CANSSPSGGNQETQYF. The CDR3 region has the DNA TGTGCCAACAGCTCCCCTAGCGGGGGAAACCAAGAGACCCAGTACTTC.

The V gene is TRBV27, the J gene TRBJ2-3; 8 bases map to TRBD2. Germline-derived CDR1 and CDR2 are MNHEY and SMNVEV (reference sequence). CDR3 length: 16 amino acids. Losses at the gene ends were 0 bases for V and 5 bases for J; bases not matched to a gene: 7. Here the CDR3 reads CASSLSSGGPRDTQYF. CDR3 nucleotide sequence: TGTGCCAGCAGTTTATCGTCGGGAGGGCCTCGAGATACGCAGTATTTT.

The chain is built from TRBV3-1 and TRBJ2-3; possibly TRBD2 for D (7 bases). The V gene lost 0 bases and the J gene lost 3 bases, with 16 bases spanning the gap. The V gene's germline CDR1 is LGHDT and CDR2 YNNKEL (reference sequence). This CDR3 has 17 amino acids. DNA of the CDR3: TGTGCCAGCAGCCAAGATATCGGGGGGCATATAACAGATACGCAGTATTTT. As protein: CASSQDIGGHITDTQYF.

V is TRBV6-5 and J is TRBJ1-1; 10 nucleotides align to TRBD1. The CDR3 length is 15 residues. CDR1 and CDR2 (germline): MNHEY, SVGAGI. J was trimmed by 4 bases and V by 6 bases; bases with no gene match: 8. Here the CDR3 DNA reads TGTGCCAGCAGCCTACCGGGACAGGGGATCACTGAAGCTTTCTTT. Translation: CASSLPGQGITEAFF.

The chain joins TRBV6-1 to TRBJ2-5; TRBD2 aligns across 7 bases. CDR3 size: 14 residues. Germline assignment: CDR1 MNHNS and CDR2 SASEGT. J gave up 5 bases and V 6 bases, and 9 bases lay outside the gene matches. CDR3 amino acids: CASSQGLTPETQYF. Written as DNA, the CDR3 is TGTGCCAGCAGCCAGGGACTAACCCCGGAGACCCAGTACTTC.